One and the same sample provided the 8 T cell receptor beta chains below, sequenced in a study of T cell responses to AZD1222 COVID-19 vaccine. Sequencing used immunoSEQ multiplex PCR; TCRdb keeps in-frame clones, though not all of them. The data contain about 120,000 clones, around nine tenths of them singletons. The material sequenced was peripheral blood, taken on day 0 of AZD1222 vaccination. Receptor source: an adult in good health.

The chain links TRBV30 to TRBJ2-3; 12 positions match TRBD2. Germline lookup yields CDR1 GTSNPN and CDR2 SVGIG (reference sequence). The CDR3 totals 13 residues. Trimming at V came to 3 bases and at J to 5 bases, leaving 0 bases not matched to a gene. CDR3 residues: CAWRTSGGDTQYF. The CDR3 coding sequence is TGTGCCTGGAGGACTAGCGGGGGAGATACGCAGTATTTT. Combining the CDR3 with reference TRBV30 and TRBJ2-3 gives the whole variable domain SQTIHQWPATLVQPVGSPLSLECTVEGTSNPNLYWYRQAAGRGLQLLFYSVGIGQISSEVPQNLSASRPQDRQFILSSKKLLLSDSGFYLCAWRTSGGDTQYFGPGTRLTVL.

For this clone: At one end, the junction sequence differs from germline, possibly due to a read error. As DNA, the CDR3 is TGCAGCGTTGAAGGTGATCCGGTGGGGACAGGGGTCGTCTTC. Protein sequence: CSVEGDPVGTGVVF. The rearrangement joins TRBV29-1 to TRBJ2-7, with 10 bases matching TRBD1. The CDR3 length is 14 residues. Germline assignment: CDR1 SQVTM and CDR2 ANQGSEA.

This chain connects TRBV5-4 to TRBJ1-2; D is ambiguous. The CDR3 has 16 residues. Germline V gene sequence: CDR1 SGHNT, CDR2 YYREEE (reference sequence). With 4 bases removed from V and 4 bases from J, the gap between germline ends came to 20 bases. The CDR3 bases are TGTGCCAGCAGCCCGTCCGGGATAGGGAGCCCCTATGGCTACACCTTC. This codes for CASSPSGIGSPYGYTF.

This rearrangement joins TRBV14 to TRBJ1-2, with D uncertain. The CDR3 covers 13 residues. With 4 bases removed from V and 7 bases from J, the gap between germline ends came to 13 bases. The germline CDR1 and CDR2 sequences are SGHDN and FVKESK. CDR3: CASSPGFSRGYTF. The CDR3 nucleotides are TGTGCCAGCAGCCCGGGCTTTTCGCGTGGCTACACCTTC.

The CDR3 protein is CATSRGASGLGYTF. In DNA form, the CDR3 reads TGTGCCACCAGCAGAGGGGCCTCTGGGCTTGGCTACACCTTC. V is TRBV15 and J is TRBJ1-2, with D unresolved. Germline CDR1 LNHNV, CDR2 YYDKDF (reference sequence). The CDR3 loop spans 14 amino acids. Trimming took off 1 base at V and 7 bases at J, with 13 bases between the two ends.

The V and J genes are TRBV24-1 and TRBJ2-1; 10 bases are a match to TRBD2. Germline V gene sequence: CDR1 KGHDR, CDR2 SFDVKD. V lost 4 bases and J lost 2; bases outside the gene matches: 4. The CDR3 totals 16 residues. CDR3 DNA: TGTGCCACCAGTGAGGGACTAGCGAGGACCTACAATGAGCAGTTCTTC. Protein: CATSEGLARTYNEQFF.

This chain links TRBV5-4 with TRBJ1-2; TRBD1 agrees at 7 bases. CDR3 length: 15 residues. Germline CDR1 is SGHNT and CDR2 is YYREEE (reference sequence). V shed 3 bases and J 4 bases; nucleotides not matched to a gene: 9. The DNA for the CDR3 is TGTGCCAGCAGCTCCCGGGACAGCATCAGCTATGGCTACACCTTC. This translates into CASSSRDSISYGYTF.

This chain links TRBV28 with TRBJ1-1; D remains ambiguous. V shed 6 bases and J shed 1 base, with 6 bases lying between them. The germline gives CDR1 MDHEN, CDR2 SYDVKM. The CDR3 covers 12 residues. The CDR3 is CASSPGNTEAFF. The CDR3 DNA is TGTGCCAGCAGCCCGGGGAACACTGAAGCTTTCTTT.